Below are 17 T cell receptor beta chains sequenced from a single sample in a study of T cell responses to AZD1222 COVID-19 vaccine. Profiling relied on immunoSEQ multiplex PCR, and the TCRdb table lists in-frame clones only, not all of them. The sample has 85,000 to 100,000 clones, approximately 94% seen once. The input for sequencing was peripheral blood, taken on day 0 of AZD1222 vaccination. The receptor set was obtained from an adult in good health.

The gene calls are TRBV29-1 and TRBJ2-1; 11 positions agree with TRBD1. The CDR3 covers 15 residues. Germline CDR1 SQVTM, CDR2 ANQGSEA. With V trimmed by 6 bases and J by 7 bases, 11 bases remained unmatched. The CDR3 DNA sequence: TGCAGCGTCCAACGCGGGACAGGGGGATTAAATGAGCAGTTCTTC. This gives the protein CSVQRGTGGLNEQFF.

The J gene is TRBJ2-7, the V gene TRBV3-1 (or the pseudogene TRBV3-2); 11 bases are a match to TRBD1. Losses at the gene ends were 3 bases for V and 4 bases for J; bases not matched to a gene: 11. Germline CDR1 LGHDT, CDR2 YNNKEL (reference sequence). The CDR3 totals 17 residues. CDR3 sequence reads: CASSHPGEGQGGYEQYF. Here the CDR3 DNA reads TGTGCCAGCAGCCACCCCGGGGAGGGACAGGGGGGTTACGAGCAGTACTTC.

The rearrangement links TRBV6-2 or TRBV6-3 to TRBJ1-1; D unresolved. The V and J ends lost 6 bases and 7 bases respectively, with 15 bases between them. This CDR3 contains 13 residues. Germline values: CDR1 MNHEY, CDR2 SVGEGT. Written as DNA, the CDR3 is TGTGCCAGCAGCTCCGGGGAGAGAGATGAAGCTTTCTTT. Encoded protein: CASSSGERDEAFF.

The chain uses TRBV10-3 and TRBJ1-2; D is unresolved. Trimming took off 5 bases at V and 8 bases at J, with 15 bases between the two ends. The CDR3 spans 13 residues. The germline CDR1 and CDR2 sequences are ENHRY and SYGVKD. In nucleotides, the CDR3 is TGTGCCATCAGTTCAGACCAGGCTGGGGGCTACACCTTC. This translates into CAISSDQAGGYTF.

The chain is built from TRBV10-2 and TRBJ2-5; 11 nucleotides align to TRBD2. The CDR3 spans 18 residues. Per germline, CDR1 WSHSY and CDR2 SAAADI. J was trimmed by 5 bases and V by 4 bases; bases with no gene match: 15. The CDR3 bases are TGCGCCAGCAGTGCGAGACGGCCTAGCGGGGGGCCGGGGGAGACCCAGTACTTC. Encoded protein: CASSARRPSGGPGETQYF.

The chain uses TRBV7-2 and TRBJ1-4, with 7 positions matching TRBD1. With 5 bases clipped from V and 7 bases from J, the junction kept 4 bases outside the gene matches. CDR1 is SGHTA and CDR2 is FQGNSA in the germline V gene. The CDR3 has 13 residues. CDR3 sequence: CASSPRQGEKLFF. CDR3 coding DNA: TGTGCCAGCAGCCCCCGACAGGGTGAAAAACTGTTTTTT.

V is TRBV27 and J is TRBJ1-4; tentative D call: TRBD1 (6 bases). Per the germline V gene, CDR1 is MNHEY and CDR2 is SMNVEV (reference sequence). This CDR3 has 13 residues. V dropped 9 bases and J dropped 3 bases, with 11 bases sitting between them. The CDR3 sequence: CASGSGANEKLFF. CDR3 DNA sequence: TGTGCCAGTGGGTCAGGGGCTAATGAAAAACTGTTTTTT.

The V call is TRBV19, the J call TRBJ1-2, with D perhaps matching TRBD1 (6 bases). The ends were cut back, 4 bases at V and 8 bases at J, with 14 bases in the middle. Germline loops: CDR1 LNHDA, CDR2 SQIVND (reference sequence). CDR3 size: 13 residues. For the CDR3, the DNA is TGTGCCAGTAGTAACCGACAGGAGCGGGGCTACACCTTC. Protein: CASSNRQERGYTF.

This sequence joins TRBV27 and TRBJ1-1, with TRBD1 as a possible D gene (5 bases). This CDR3 contains 14 residues. V was trimmed by 2 bases and J by 2 bases, leaving 9 bases between them. From germline, CDR1 is MNHEY and CDR2 SMNVEV (reference sequence). In nucleotides, the CDR3 is TGTGCCAGCAGTTTAGGCCAGGGAAACACTGAAGCTTTCTTT. Residues: CASSLGQGNTEAFF.

The chain joins TRBV5-4 to TRBJ2-1; 12 nucleotides match TRBD2. The junction had 9 bases not matched to a gene; V was cut back by 4 bases and J by 4 bases. The CDR3 is made up of 17 amino acids. Looked up from germline, CDR1 is SGHNT and CDR2 is YYREEE (reference sequence). The DNA of the CDR3 is TGTGCCAGCAGCAACGGACTAGCGGGATTCGGGTACAATGAGCAGTTCTTC. This sequence encodes CASSNGLAGFGYNEQFF. The whole variable domain, remainder taken from reference TRBV5-4 and TRBJ2-1, is ETGVTQSPTHLIKTRGQQVTLRCSSQSGHNTVSWYQQALGQGPQFIFQYYREEENGRGNFPPRFSGLQFPNYSSELNVNALELDDSALYLCASSNGLAGFGYNEQFFGPGTRLTVL.

This chain links TRBV24-1 with TRBJ1-6; D is uncertain. The CDR3 is 15 residues long. Germline V gene sequence: CDR1 KGHDR, CDR2 SFDVKD. V gave up 3 bases and J gave up 2 bases, with 7 bases separating them. In DNA, the CDR3 is TGTGCCACCAGTGATAAAGTCCCCTATAATTCACCCCTCCACTTT. Translation gives CATSDKVPYNSPLHF.

The rearrangement uses TRBV6-1 and TRBJ2-5, with D unresolved. There are 15 residues in the CDR3. Trimming stripped 0 bases from V and 2 bases from J, with 10 bases between. Germline CDR1 and CDR2: MNHNS and SASEGT. The CDR3, as DNA: TGTGCCAGCAGTGAAGCGGGAACAAGTCAAGAGACCCAGTACTTC. Encoded protein: CASSEAGTSQETQYF.

This rearrangement joins TRBV9 to TRBJ2-1; D remains unclear. The CDR3 sequence is 14 residues long. Germline loops: CDR1 SGDLS, CDR2 YYNGEE. V shed 0 bases and J shed 9 bases, with 13 bases lying between them. DNA for the CDR3: TGTGCCAGCAGCGTAGCCGCCCGGGTAACTGAGCAGTTCTTC. Translated, it gives CASSVAARVTEQFF.

V is TRBV5-1 and J is TRBJ2-3; TRBD2 might be the D (5 bases). Germline CDR1 SGHRS, CDR2 YFSETQ. Trimming cost V 3 bases and J 4 bases, with 18 bases left between them. The CDR3 sequence is 16 residues long. CDR3 bases: TGCGCCAGCAGCTCCCGCCGGGAAATCGCCCCAGATACGCAGTATTTT. This encodes CASSSRREIAPDTQYF. The whole variable domain, filled in from reference TRBV5-1 and TRBJ2-3, reads KAGVTQTPRYLIKTRGQQVTLSCSPISGHRSVSWYQQTPGQGLQFLFEYFSETQRNKGNFPGRFSGRQFSNSRSEMNVSTLELGDSALYLCASSSRREIAPDTQYFGPGTRLTVL.

J is TRBJ2-4 and V is TRBV27; 9 bases are shared with TRBD1. The germline CDR1 and CDR2 sequences are MNHEY and SMNVEV (reference sequence). V lost 5 bases to trimming and J lost 8 bases; unmatched junction nucleotides: 7. The CDR3 consists of 14 residues. The CDR3 loop is CASSRQGERDIQYF. In DNA, the CDR3 is TGTGCCAGCAGTCGACAGGGGGAGAGGGACATTCAGTACTTC.

The chain couples TRBV12-3 or TRBV12-4 to TRBJ1-1, with D unclear. The CDR3 spans 13 residues. V gave up 4 bases and J gave up 6 bases, with 12 bases separating them. Written as DNA, the CDR3 is TGTGCCAGCAGTTATTCCCAAGTAGCTGAAGCTTTCTTT. It translates to CASSYSQVAEAFF.

This chain joins TRBV7-2 and TRBJ1-3; D perhaps matches TRBD1 (5 bases). CDR1 and CDR2 (germline): SGHTA, FQGNSA. The V and J ends lost 2 bases and 2 bases respectively, with 13 bases between them. The CDR3 has 16 residues. The CDR3 sequence: CASSLWGGIPGNTIYF. CDR3 nucleotides: TGTGCCAGCAGCTTATGGGGGGGTATCCCTGGAAACACCATATATTTT.